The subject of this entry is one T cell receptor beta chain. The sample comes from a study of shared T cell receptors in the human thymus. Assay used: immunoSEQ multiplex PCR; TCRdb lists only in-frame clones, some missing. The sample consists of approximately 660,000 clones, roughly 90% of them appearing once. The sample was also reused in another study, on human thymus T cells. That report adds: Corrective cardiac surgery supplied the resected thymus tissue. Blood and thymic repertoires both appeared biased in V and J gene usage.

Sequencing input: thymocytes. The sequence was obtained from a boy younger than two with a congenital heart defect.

The DNA for the CDR3 is TGTGCCTACAGGGGGCCCGGCACCGGGGAGCTGTTTTTT. Translated, it gives CAYRGPGTGELFF. The rearrangement joins TRBV2 to TRBJ2-2, with 9 bases fitting TRBD1. This CDR3 contains 13 residues. The V gene's germline CDR1 is SNHLY and CDR2 FYNNEI. V shed 11 bases and J 4 bases; nucleotides not matched to a gene: 5.